A single T cell receptor (beta chain) is shown here with its context. What antigen it recognizes has not been identified. No much larger clonotype is one base removed from it; base qualities were not supplied. The method was PCR. Reads for this sample came from an Illumina HiSeq 2500. TCR libraries were prepared with molecular barcoding, using unique molecular identifiers to normalize TCRbeta repertoire quantification. TCRdb redid the processing of the public reads, applying fastp at Q25 and MiXCR, and retained in-frame beta chains. Every distinct CDR3 protein forms one entry, paired with its most common genes and DNA. The table for this sample lists under 750,000 distinct CDR3 sequences; around 23% of them were counted only once. 13% to 15% of the sample comes from the top ten. The CDR3, cysteine through phenylalanine, is 14 amino acids long. The CDR3 DNA has 42 bases and is translated from base 1. Trimmed from V: 3 bases; trimmed from J: 1 base; junction bases lacking a gene match: 2. The germline V gene yields KGHSH for CDR1 and LQKENI for CDR2.

This record comes from a study of T-cell reconstitution after alpha-beta-depleted transplantation in children (dated by TCRdb to about 2016). For context, the study as a whole: T-cell immune reconstitution after TCRalphabeta/CD19-depleted allogeneic hematopoietic cell transplantation in children was quantitatively tracked in the study by means of TCR repertoire profiling.

The treatment or condition label on this specimen signifies: allogeneic hematopoietic cell transplantation with graft depleted of TCRalphabeta T cells and CD19 B cells. The transplant recipients were children given TCRalphabeta/CD19-depleted allogeneic hematopoietic cell grafts. General study outcomes and caveats: In some patients, high TCRbeta diversity at day 60 was attributed to recipient T cells and intrathymic progenitors that had survived conditioning. The apparently early recovery of alphabetaT-cell counts about two months after transplant reportedly depended on only several hundred rapidly expanded clones that came from non-depleted graft cells. Over subsequent months, a decline in hyperexpanded clone frequencies was noted, and after one year, T-cell counts and TCRbeta diversity were mostly ascribed to newly produced T cells.

Material: PBMCs, mostly from graft donor cells, obtained 360 days after TCRalphabeta/CD19-depleted stem cell transplant. This sequence was found in a boy under three years old who had a stem cell transplant for acute myeloid leukemia, so the T cells may come from the graft donor. The chain is assembled from TRBV18 and TRBJ2-7; the junction holds 8 bases that match TRBD1. The CDR3 reads CASSPDRESYEQYF. The nucleotides are TGTGCCAGCTCACCGGACAGGGAGTCCTACGAGCAGTACTTC.